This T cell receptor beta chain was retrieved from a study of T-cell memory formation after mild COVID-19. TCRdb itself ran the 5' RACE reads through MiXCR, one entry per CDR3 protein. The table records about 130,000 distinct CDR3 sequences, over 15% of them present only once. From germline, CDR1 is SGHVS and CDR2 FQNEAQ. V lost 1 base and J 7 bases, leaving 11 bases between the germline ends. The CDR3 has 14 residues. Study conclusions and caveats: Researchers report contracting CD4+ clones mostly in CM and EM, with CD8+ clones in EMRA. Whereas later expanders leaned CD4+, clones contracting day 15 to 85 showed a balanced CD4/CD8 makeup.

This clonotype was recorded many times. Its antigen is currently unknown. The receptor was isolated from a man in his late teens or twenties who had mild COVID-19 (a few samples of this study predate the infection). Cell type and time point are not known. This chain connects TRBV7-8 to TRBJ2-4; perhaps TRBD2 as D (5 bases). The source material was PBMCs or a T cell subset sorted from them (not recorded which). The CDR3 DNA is TGTGCCAGCAGCTTAGGTCGGACTTCTAACATTCAGTACTTC. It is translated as CASSLGRTSNIQYF.